This entry features one T cell receptor (beta chain) sequence. Its antigen remains unknown. It was with 60 Vbeta and 13 Jbeta primers that the PCR ran. Data came from immunoSEQ multiplex PCR; TCRdb stores just in-frame clones and leaves some out. Here the sample spans 150,000 to 200,000 clones, around 81% being singletons. The trim removed 0 bases at V and 0 bases at J, leaving 11 bases unmatched. This CDR3 comprises 20 residues. The germline gives CDR1 SGHNT, CDR2 YYREEE (reference sequence). The data were taken from a study of cytomegalovirus exposure and HLA in healthy donors. Study as a whole: T cells numbering about 200 million yielded approximately 120 million unique TCR beta sequences in an earlier analysis. The study's early data release held roughly 90 million unique TCRs from HLA-typed donors. General study findings and limits: From TCR beta sequences, most subjects' HLA-A and HLA-B alleles were reportedly predicted accurately.

The source is a woman aged 30 to 39 in good health and CMV-seronegative. V and J are TRBV5-4 and TRBJ1-5; 11 nucleotides agree with TRBD1. The sequenced sample consisted of PBMCs. The CDR3 loop is CASSLGDRGKFRYSNQPQHF. CDR3 coding DNA: TGTGCCAGCAGCTTGGGGGACAGGGGGAAGTTTAGGTATAGCAATCAGCCCCAGCATTTT.